This T cell receptor (beta chain) was identified in a study of blood T cell repertoires in COVID-19. The repertoire was sequenced with immunoSEQ multiplex PCR; TCRdb's copy has only in-frame clones and lacks some. This table has 250,000 or so clones, more than 85% appearing once. Recruited during active infection, patients (from Seattle) were subsequently followed longitudinally. The TCR comes from a woman aged 60-75 years with COVID-19, enrolled during active disease. The specimen sequenced was peripheral blood.

The CDR3 sequence is CASSLEGQVLFSGANVLTF. The CDR3 region has the DNA TGTGCCAGCAGCTTAGAAGGACAGGTGCTATTCTCTGGGGCCAACGTCCTGACTTTC. This chain joins TRBV13 and TRBJ2-6; 7 bases line up with TRBD1. The CDR3 length is 19 residues. V lost 1 base to trimming and J lost 0 bases; unmatched junction nucleotides: 9. Germline V gives CDR1 PRHDT, CDR2 FYEKMQ (reference sequence).